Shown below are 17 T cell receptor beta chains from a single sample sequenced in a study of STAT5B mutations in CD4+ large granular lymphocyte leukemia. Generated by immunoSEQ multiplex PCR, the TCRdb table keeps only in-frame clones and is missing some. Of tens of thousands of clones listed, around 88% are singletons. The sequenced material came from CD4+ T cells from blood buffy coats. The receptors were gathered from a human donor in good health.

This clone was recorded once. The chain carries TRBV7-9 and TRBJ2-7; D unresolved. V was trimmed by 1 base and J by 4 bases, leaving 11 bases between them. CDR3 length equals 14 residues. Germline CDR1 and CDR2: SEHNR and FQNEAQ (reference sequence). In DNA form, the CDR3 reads TGTGCCAGCAGCTTAGAGAGCATAAATTACGAGCAGTACTTC. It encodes CASSLESINYEQYF.

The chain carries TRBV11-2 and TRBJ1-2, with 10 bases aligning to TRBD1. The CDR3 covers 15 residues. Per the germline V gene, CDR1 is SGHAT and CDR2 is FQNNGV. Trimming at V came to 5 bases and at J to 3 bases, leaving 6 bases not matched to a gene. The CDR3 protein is CASSPDRGLYYGYTF. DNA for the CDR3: TGTGCCAGCAGCCCTGACAGGGGGCTCTACTATGGCTACACCTTC.

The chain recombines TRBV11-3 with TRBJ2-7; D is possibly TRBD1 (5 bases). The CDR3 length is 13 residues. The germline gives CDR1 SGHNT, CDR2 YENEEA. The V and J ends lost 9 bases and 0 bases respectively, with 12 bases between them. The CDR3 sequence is CASSTGHSYEQYF. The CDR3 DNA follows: TGTGCCAGTTCTACAGGTCACTCCTACGAGCAGTACTTC.

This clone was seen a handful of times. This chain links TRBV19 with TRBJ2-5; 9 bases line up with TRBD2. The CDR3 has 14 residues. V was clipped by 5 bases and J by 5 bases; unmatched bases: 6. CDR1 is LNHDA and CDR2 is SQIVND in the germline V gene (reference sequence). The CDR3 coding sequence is TGTGCCAGTAGTCCAGCGGGGGGCCGGGAGACCCAGTACTTC. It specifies CASSPAGGRETQYF.

CDR3 loop: CASSPTLGSSTDTQYF. The CDR3 DNA follows: TGTGCCAGCTCACCCACTCTCGGGTCAAGCACAGATACGCAGTATTTT. V usage is TRBV18 and J usage is TRBJ2-3, with D unresolved. Germline CDR1 is KGHSH and CDR2 is LQKENI. Deletions cut 3 bases from V and 0 bases from J, with 13 bases between. This CDR3 region has 16 residues.

CDR3 sequence: CASSLGGRSGTDTQYF. The CDR3 region has the DNA TGCGCCAGCAGCTTGGGGGGGAGGAGTGGCACAGATACGCAGTATTTT. The V and J genes are TRBV5-1 and TRBJ2-3; the D gene is possibly TRBD2 (6 bases). The V gene's germline CDR1 is SGHRS and CDR2 YFSETQ. Trimming took off 0 bases at V and 1 base at J, with 12 bases between the two ends. This CDR3 has 16 amino acids.

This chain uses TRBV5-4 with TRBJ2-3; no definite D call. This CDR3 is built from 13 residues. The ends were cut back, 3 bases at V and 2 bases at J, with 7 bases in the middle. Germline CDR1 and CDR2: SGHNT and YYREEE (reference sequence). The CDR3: CASSSQTTDTQYF. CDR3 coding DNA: TGTGCCAGCAGCTCCCAAACCACAGATACGCAGTATTTT.

CDR3 DNA sequence: TGTGCCAGCAGCTTGGGGGGTAGCGGGGACCTCAATGAGCAGTTCTTC. It encodes CASSLGGSGDLNEQFF. The rearrangement joins TRBV5-6 to TRBJ2-1, with 8 bases that match TRBD2. Germline V gene sequence: CDR1 SGHDT, CDR2 YYEEEE. The CDR3 sequence is 16 residues long. Germline trimming cut 0 bases from V and 6 bases from J; bases unmatched to any gene: 8.

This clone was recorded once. DNA of the CDR3: TGTGCCAGCAGCTTATCAGGGCTGAGCACTGAAGCTTTCTTT. Residues: CASSLSGLSTEAFF. The J gene is TRBJ1-1, the V gene TRBV7-9, with a weak D call TRBD1 (5 bases). Germline V lookup: CDR1 SEHNR, CDR2 FQNEAQ (reference sequence). The V and J ends lost 2 bases and 4 bases respectively, with 11 bases between them. The CDR3 sequence is 14 residues long.

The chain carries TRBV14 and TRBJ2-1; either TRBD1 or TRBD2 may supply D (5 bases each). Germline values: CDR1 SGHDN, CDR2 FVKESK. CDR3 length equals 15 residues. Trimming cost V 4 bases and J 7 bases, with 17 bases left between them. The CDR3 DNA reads TGTGCCAGCAGCCGACGTGCTGGGACGGCGAATGAGCAGTTCTTC. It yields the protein CASSRRAGTANEQFF. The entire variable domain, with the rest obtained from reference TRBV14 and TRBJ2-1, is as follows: EAGVTQFPSHSVIEKGQTVTLRCDPISGHDNLYWYRRVMGKEIKFLLHFVKESKQDESGMPNNRFLAERTGGTYSTLKVQPAELEDSGVYFCASSRRAGTANEQFFGPGTRLTVL.

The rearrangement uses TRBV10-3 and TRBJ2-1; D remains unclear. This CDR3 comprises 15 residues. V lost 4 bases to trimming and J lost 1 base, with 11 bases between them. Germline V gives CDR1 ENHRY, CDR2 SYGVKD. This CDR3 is CAISAQRRSYNEQFF. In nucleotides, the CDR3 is TGTGCCATCAGTGCCCAGAGACGGTCCTACAATGAGCAGTTCTTC.

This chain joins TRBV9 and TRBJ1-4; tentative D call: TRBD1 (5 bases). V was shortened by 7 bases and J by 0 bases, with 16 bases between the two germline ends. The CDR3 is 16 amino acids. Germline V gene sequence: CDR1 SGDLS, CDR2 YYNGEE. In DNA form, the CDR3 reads TGTGCCAGCGGGACCTCTGGCCAAGCAACTAATGAAAAACTGTTTTTT. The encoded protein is CASGTSGQATNEKLFF.

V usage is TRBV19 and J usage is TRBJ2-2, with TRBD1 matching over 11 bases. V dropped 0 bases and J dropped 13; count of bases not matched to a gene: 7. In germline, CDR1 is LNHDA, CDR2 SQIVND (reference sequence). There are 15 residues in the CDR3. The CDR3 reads CASSIEDRGRSVLFF. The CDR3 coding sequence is TGTGCCAGTAGTATAGAGGACAGGGGGCGGAGTGTGCTGTTTTTT.

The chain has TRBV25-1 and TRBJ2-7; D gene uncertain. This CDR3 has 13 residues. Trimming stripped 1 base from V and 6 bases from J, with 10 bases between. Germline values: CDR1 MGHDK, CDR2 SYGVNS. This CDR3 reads CASSELIVGEQYF. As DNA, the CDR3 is TGTGCCAGCAGTGAATTAATAGTGGGCGAGCAGTACTTC.

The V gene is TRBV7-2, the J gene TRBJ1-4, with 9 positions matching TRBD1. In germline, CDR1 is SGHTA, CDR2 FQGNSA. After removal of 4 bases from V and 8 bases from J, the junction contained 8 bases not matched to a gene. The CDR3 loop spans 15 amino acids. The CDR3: CASSSAGTGKEKLFF. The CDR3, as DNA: TGTGCCAGCAGCTCAGCCGGGACAGGGAAAGAAAAACTGTTTTTT.

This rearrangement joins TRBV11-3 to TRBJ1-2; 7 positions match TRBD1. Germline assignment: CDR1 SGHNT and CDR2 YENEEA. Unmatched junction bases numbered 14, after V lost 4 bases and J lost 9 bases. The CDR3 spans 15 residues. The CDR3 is CASSSPRKGANSYTF. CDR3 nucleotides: TGTGCCAGCAGCTCTCCCCGGAAGGGGGCTAATAGCTACACCTTC.

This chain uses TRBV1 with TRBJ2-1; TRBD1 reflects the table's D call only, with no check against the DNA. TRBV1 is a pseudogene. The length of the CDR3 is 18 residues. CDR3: CTSSFKVRDRGVYNEQFF. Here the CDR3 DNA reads TGCACCAGCAGTTTCAAAGTCAGAGACAGGGGGGTCTACAATGAGCAGTTCTTC.